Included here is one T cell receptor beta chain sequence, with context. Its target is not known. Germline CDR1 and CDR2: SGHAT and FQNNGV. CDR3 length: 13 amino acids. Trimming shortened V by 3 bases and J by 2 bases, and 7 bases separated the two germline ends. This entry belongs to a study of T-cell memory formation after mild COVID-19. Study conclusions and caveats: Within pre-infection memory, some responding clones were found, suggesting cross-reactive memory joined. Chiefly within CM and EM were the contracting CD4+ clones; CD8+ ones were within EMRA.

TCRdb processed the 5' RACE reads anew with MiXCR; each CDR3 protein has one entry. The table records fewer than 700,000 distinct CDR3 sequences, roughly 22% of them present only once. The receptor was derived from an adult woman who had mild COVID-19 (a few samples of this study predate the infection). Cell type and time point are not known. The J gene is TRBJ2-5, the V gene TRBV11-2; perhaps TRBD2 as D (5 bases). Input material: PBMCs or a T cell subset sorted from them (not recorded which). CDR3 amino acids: CASSFEGQETQYF. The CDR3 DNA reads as TGTGCCAGCAGCTTTGAGGGTCAAGAGACCCAGTACTTC.